The rows below give T cell receptor beta chains drawn from one sample of a study of blood T cell repertoires in COVID-19. Produced via immunoSEQ multiplex PCR; TCRdb's table is partial and in-frame only. In the table there are about 230,000 clones, around 83% of which are singletons. The specimen sequenced was peripheral blood. These receptors came from a man aged 35-49 years with acute or convalescent COVID-19. Both conserved end residues are part of each CDR3.

TRBJ1-3 TRBV15 CATSRDVGPGGPGNTIYF
TRBJ1-1 TRBV7-3 CASSPGPGNTEAFF
TRBJ1-1 TRBV23-1 CASSHTKAFF
TRBJ1-1 TRBV10-2 CASSQDGNTEAFF
TRBJ1-4 TRBV5-6 CASSSTGLSTEKLFF
TRBJ1-4 TRBV4-3 CASSQEFITGQEKLFF
TRBJ1-3 TRBV5-1 CASSLGRGLSGNTIYF
TRBJ2-6 TRBV19 CASSMRAYSGANVLTF
TRBJ2-1 TRBV2 CASKGDSRDNEQFF
TRBJ1-2 TRBV27 CASRSQGGGSGYGYTF
TRBJ1-3 TRBV9 CASSARQGPGGNTIYF
TRBJ1-6 TRBV4-2 CASSQDRNSYNSPLHF
TRBJ1-5 TRBV28 CASSLAVRGNQPQHF
TRBJ1-2 TRBV28 CAVQGAKRGYTF
TRBJ2-7 TRBV18 CASSPAGFSYEQYF
TRBJ1-2 TRBV5-1 CASSPTLTRNYGYTF
TRBJ2-2 TRBV6-4 CASSPRDREGAGELFF
TRBJ1-3 TRBV2 CASTLDWSSGNTIYF
TRBJ2-2 TRBV10-2 CASSSGFTGELFF
TRBJ2-3 TRBV24-1 CATSDRSGGPADTQYF
TRBJ1-3 TRBV3-1/TRBV3-2 CASSLSSGNTIYF
TRBJ1-5 TRBV5-5 CASSTGTDSNQPQHF
TRBJ2-6 TRBV9 CASSPSGRRSGANVLTF
TRBJ2-3 TRBV9 CASSPRGQTPGRTDTQYF
TRBJ1-2 TRBV5-1 CASSLEGTGYGYTF
TRBJ2-3 TRBV15 CATSRTGTRKDTQYF
TRBJ1-1 TRBV6-5 CASIQNFLQEAFF
TRBJ1-2 TRBV9 CASSVAHPAGYGYTF
TRBJ1-1 TRBV28 CASGRSGGTEAFF
TRBJ2-7 TRBV3-1/TRBV3-2 CASSLFQGAEQYF
TRBJ1-1 TRBV7-9 CASSLDSRTEAFF
TRBJ2-5 TRBV25-1 CASNPGGETQYF
TRBJ1-2 TRBV28 CASRLQGSAGYTF
TRBJ1-5 TRBV6-6 CASSTDLGGRVQPQHF
TRBJ1-3 TRBV7-9 CASSLALIWARDGNTIYF
TRBJ1-1 TRBV5-4 CASSSQRGSNTEAFF
TRBJ2-2 TRBV29-1 CSGSQGNTGELFF
TRBJ2-2 TRBV7-3 CASSSGQGRAGELFF
TRBJ1-1 TRBV6-5 CASSYSLNSKNTEAFF
TRBJ1-6 TRBV4-3 CASSQDRGRSSPLHF
TRBJ2-2 TRBV9 CASRDTPNTGELFF
TRBJ2-2 TRBV19 CASSNPGTGVIGRELFF
TRBJ1-4 TRBV15 CATSRSDRVEEKLFF
TRBJ2-3 TRBV5-1 CASSPGGTSGTDTQYF
TRBJ1-5 TRBV10-3 CASLGEGRGQPQHF
TRBJ1-2 TRBV9 CASSGDRFSGGYTF
TRBJ1-2 TRBV2 CASKGTGTYGYTF
TRBJ2-7 TRBV4-3 CASSQGGQGAYEQYF
TRBJ1-3 TRBV9 CASSPITLSSGNTIYF
TRBJ2-7 TRBV3-1/TRBV3-2 CASSRAGAVYEQYF
TRBJ2-2 TRBV24-1 CATSGDRDTGELFF
TRBJ1-2 TRBV30 CAWSDREAGYTF